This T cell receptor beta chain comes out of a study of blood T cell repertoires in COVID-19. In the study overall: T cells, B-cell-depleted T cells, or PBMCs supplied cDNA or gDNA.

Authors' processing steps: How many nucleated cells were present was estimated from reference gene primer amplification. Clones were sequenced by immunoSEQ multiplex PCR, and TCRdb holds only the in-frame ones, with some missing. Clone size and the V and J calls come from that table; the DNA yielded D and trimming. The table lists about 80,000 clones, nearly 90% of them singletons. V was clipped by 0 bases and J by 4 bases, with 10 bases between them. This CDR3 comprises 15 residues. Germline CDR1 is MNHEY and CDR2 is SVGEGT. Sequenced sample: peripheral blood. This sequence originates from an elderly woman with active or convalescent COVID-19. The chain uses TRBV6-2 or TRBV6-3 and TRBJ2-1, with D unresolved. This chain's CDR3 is CASSYSRSPYNEQFF. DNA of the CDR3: TGTGCCAGCAGTTACTCGAGGAGCCCTTACAATGAGCAGTTCTTC.